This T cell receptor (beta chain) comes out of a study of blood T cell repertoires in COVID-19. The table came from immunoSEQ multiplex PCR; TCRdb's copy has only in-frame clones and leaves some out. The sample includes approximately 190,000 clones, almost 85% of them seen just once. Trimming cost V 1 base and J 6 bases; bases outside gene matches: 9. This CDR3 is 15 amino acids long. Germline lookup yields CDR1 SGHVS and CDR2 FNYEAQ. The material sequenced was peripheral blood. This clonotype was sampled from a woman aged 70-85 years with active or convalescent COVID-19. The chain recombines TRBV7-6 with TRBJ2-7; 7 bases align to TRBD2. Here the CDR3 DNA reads TGTGCCAGCAGCTTAGAACCCGGGACTATCGGCGAGCAGTACTTC. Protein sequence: CASSLEPGTIGEQYF.